These T cell receptor beta chains were read from a single sample in a study of Graves' ophthalmopathy and Graves' hyperthyroidism. TCRdb called the multiplex PCR reads again in MiXCR, with one record for every CDR3 protein. The sample shows under 400,000 distinct CDR3 sequences, around a sixth of them seen only once. Input material: peripheral blood. These receptor sequences come from an adult man with Graves' ophthalmopathy. CDR3s include the opening cysteine and the closing phenylalanine or tryptophan. D genes are given only for firm matches. The listing skips clone size in some rows; elsewhere it reads once, few, many or a size class.

TRBJ2-5	many	TRBV6-5	TRBD2	CASSSLGGKYQETQYF	TGTGCCAGCAGTTCCCTGGGAGGGAAGTACCAAGAGACCCAGTACTTC
TRBJ1-1	many	TRBV7-2	-	CASSLGQQYEAFF	TGTGCCAGCAGCTTAGGACAGCAGTATGAAGCTTTCTTT
TRBJ2-7	-	TRBV25-1	-	CASSERQGGYEQYF	TGTGCCAGCAGTGAACGGCAGGGGGGCTACGAGCAGTACTTC
TRBJ2-3	many	TRBV7-8	-	CASSAPTTSTDTQYF	TGTGCCAGCAGCGCGCCGACAACCAGCACAGATACGCAGTATTTT
TRBJ2-2	many	TRBV24-1	TRBD2	CATSESTSGNANTGELFF	TGTGCCACCAGTGAGTCCACTAGCGGAAACGCGAACACCGGGGAGCTGTTTTTT
TRBJ2-5	few	TRBV24-1	-	CATSDPPLERSQETQYF	TGTGCCACCAGTGATCCCCCCTTGGAGCGGAGCCAAGAGACCCAGTACTTC
TRBJ2-5	many	TRBV20-1	TRBD2	CSARDWEGLETQYF	TGCAGTGCTAGAGATTGGGAGGGTCTCGAGACCCAGTACTTC
TRBJ2-5	many	TRBV6-5	TRBD2	CASSSRTSGYQETQYF	TGTGCCAGCAGTTCGAGGACTAGCGGGTACCAAGAGACCCAGTACTTC
TRBJ2-2	many	TRBV20-1	TRBD2	CSARGREWGTGELFF	TGCAGTGCTAGGGGGCGGGAGTGGGGCACCGGGGAGCTGTTTTTT
TRBJ2-2	many	TRBV6-1	TRBD2	CASRRTIAGANTGELFF	TGTGCCAGCAGACGGACGATAGCGGGGGCGAACACCGGGGAGCTGTTTTTT
TRBJ1-5	many	TRBV29-1	-	CSVESRALGGSNQPQHF	TGCAGCGTTGAAAGCAGGGCCCTCGGGGGTAGCAATCAGCCCCAGCATTTT
TRBJ2-2	many	TRBV5-1	-	CASSLSGVLGELFF	TGCGCCAGCAGCTTGTCAGGGGTTCTCGGGGAGCTGTTTTTT
TRBJ2-5	few	TRBV29-1	-	CSVDRWQGPQQETQYF	TGCAGCGTTGACCGGTGGCAGGGGCCACAACAAGAGACCCAGTACTTC
TRBJ2-5	many	TRBV18	-	CASSPSRTQETQYF	TGTGCCAGCTCACCATCCCGGACGCAAGAGACCCAGTACTTC
TRBJ1-2	many	TRBV5-4	-	CASSLDGNYGYTF	TGTGCCAGCAGCTTGGACGGGAACTATGGCTACACCTTC
TRBJ2-2	many	TRBV14	-	CASSQAWTGELFF	TGTGCCAGCAGCCAAGCGTGGACCGGGGAGCTGTTTTTT
TRBJ2-7	many	TRBV20-1	TRBD2	CSARDLAGVSYEQYF	TGCAGTGCTAGAGATCTAGCGGGGGTATCCTACGAGCAGTACTTC
TRBJ2-5	once	TRBV12-3/TRBV12-4	-	CASKGATGTQYF	TGTGCCAGCAAAGGGGCCACAGGGACCCAGTACTTC
TRBJ2-7	many	TRBV27	TRBD2	CATQPGGYSYEQYF	TGTGCCACCCAGCCGGGAGGGTACTCCTACGAGCAGTACTTC
TRBJ2-4	many	TRBV6-1	-	CASSELGRQAKNIQYF	TGTGCCAGCAGTGAACTTGGACGTCAAGCCAAAAACATTCAGTACTTC
TRBJ1-1	many	TRBV2	TRBD1	CASSTPWQGANSPEAFF	TGTGCCAGCAGTACCCCATGGCAGGGGGCGAACTCCCCTGAAGCTTTCTTT
TRBJ1-2	-	TRBV3-1	TRBD1	CASRRDRPYYGYTF	TGTGCCAGCAGACGGGACAGACCTTACTATGGCTACACCTTC
TRBJ1-3	many	TRBV10-3	TRBD1	CAISQGALSGNTIYF	TGTGCCATCAGTCAGGGGGCGCTTTCGGGAAACACCATATATTTT
TRBJ1-2	many	TRBV6-5	-	CASSLSPDYGYTF	TGTGCCAGCAGCCTTTCCCCAGATTATGGCTACACCTTC
TRBJ2-1	many	TRBV12-5	TRBD1	CASGLRTGGSSYNEQFF	TGTGCTAGTGGCCTTCGGACAGGGGGAAGCTCCTACAATGAGCAGTTCTTC
TRBJ2-7	many	TRBV12-3/TRBV12-4	TRBD2	CASSPVAGGPQEQYF	TGTGCCAGCAGTCCGGTAGCGGGAGGGCCTCAGGAGCAGTACTTC